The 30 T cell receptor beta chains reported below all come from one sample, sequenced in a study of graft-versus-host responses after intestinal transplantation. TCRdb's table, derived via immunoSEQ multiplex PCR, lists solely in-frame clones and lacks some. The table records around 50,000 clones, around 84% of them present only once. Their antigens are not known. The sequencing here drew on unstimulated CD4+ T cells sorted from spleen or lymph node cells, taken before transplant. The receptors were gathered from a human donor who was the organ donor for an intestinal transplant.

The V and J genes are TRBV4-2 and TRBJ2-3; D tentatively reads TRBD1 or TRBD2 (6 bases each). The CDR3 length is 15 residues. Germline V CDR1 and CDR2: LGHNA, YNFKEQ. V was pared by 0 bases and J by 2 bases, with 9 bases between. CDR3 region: CASSQDAGHTDTQYF. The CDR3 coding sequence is TGTGCCAGCAGCCAAGATGCGGGACACACAGATACGCAGTATTTT.

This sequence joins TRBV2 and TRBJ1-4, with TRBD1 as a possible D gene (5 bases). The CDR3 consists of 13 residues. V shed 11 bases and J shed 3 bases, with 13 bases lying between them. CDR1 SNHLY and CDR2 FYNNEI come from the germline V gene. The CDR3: CAVLGVANEKLFF. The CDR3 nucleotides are TGTGCCGTCCTGGGGGTGGCTAATGAAAAACTGTTTTTT.

CDR3 protein: CAWRRGRAEQYF. The DNA for the CDR3 is TGTGCCTGGAGGCGGGGGAGGGCCGAGCAGTACTTC. The chain carries TRBV30 and TRBJ2-5; 7 nucleotides align to TRBD2. The DNA end lines up better with TRBJ2-7; the J call may be wrong. Germline V gene sequence: CDR1 GTSNPN, CDR2 SVGIG (reference sequence). The CDR3 runs to 12 residues.

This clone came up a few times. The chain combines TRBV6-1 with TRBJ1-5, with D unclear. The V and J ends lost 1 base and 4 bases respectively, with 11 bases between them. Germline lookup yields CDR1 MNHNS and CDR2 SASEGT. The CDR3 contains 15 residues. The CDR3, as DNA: TGTGCCAGCAGTGAAGGCGACATCCCAAATCAGCCCCAGCATTTT. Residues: CASSEGDIPNQPQHF.

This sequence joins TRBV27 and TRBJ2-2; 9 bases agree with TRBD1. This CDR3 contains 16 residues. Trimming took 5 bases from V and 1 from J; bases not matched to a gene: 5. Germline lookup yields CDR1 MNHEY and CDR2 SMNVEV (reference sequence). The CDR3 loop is CASSGYRGRNTGELFF. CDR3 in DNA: TGTGCCAGCAGTGGGTACAGGGGGCGGAACACCGGGGAGCTGTTTTTT.

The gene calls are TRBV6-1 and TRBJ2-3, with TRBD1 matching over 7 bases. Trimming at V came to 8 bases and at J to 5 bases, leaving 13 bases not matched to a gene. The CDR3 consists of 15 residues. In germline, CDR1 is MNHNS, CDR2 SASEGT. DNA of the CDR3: TGTGCCAGCGGAGGACCCTTCGACAGGGAAGATACGCAGTATTTT. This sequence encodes CASGGPFDREDTQYF.

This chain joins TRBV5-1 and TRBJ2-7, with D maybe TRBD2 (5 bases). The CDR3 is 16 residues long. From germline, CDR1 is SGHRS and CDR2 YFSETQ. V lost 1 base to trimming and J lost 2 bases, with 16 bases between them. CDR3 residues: CASSLPADGNTYEQYF. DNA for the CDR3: TGCGCCAGCAGCTTGCCTGCCGACGGGAATACCTACGAGCAGTACTTC.

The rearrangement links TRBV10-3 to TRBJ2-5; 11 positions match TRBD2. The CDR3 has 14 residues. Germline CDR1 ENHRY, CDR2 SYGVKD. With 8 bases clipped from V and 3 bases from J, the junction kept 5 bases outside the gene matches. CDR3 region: CAIYSGRAKETQYF. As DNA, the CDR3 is TGTGCCATCTATAGCGGGAGGGCAAAAGAGACCCAGTACTTC.

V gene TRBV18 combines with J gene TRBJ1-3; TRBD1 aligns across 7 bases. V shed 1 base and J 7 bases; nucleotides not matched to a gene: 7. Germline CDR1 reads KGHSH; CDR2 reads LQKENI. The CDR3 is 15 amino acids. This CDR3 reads CASSPQTGTGNTIYF. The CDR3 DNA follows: TGTGCCAGCTCACCACAGACAGGGACGGGGAACACCATATATTTT.

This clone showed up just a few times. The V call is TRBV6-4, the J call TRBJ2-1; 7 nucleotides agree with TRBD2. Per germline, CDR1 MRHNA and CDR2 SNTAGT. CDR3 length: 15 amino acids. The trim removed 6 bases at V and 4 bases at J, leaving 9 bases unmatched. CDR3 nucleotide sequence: TGTGCCAGCAGAGTTCGGGGGGTGGGATACAATGAGCAGTTCTTC. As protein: CASRVRGVGYNEQFF.

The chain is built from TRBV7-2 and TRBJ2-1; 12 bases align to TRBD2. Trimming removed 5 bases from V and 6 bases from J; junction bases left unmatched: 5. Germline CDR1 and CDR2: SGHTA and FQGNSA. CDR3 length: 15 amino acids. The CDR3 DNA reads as TGTGCCAGCAGCGCCCCGGGACTAGCGGGCAATGAGCAGTTCTTC. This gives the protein CASSAPGLAGNEQFF.

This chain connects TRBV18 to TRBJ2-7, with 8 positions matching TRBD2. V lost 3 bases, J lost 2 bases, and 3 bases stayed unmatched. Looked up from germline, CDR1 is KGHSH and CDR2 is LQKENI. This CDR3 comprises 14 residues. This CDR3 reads CASSPGGLAYEQYF. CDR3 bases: TGTGCCAGCTCACCGGGGGGACTAGCCTACGAGCAGTACTTC.

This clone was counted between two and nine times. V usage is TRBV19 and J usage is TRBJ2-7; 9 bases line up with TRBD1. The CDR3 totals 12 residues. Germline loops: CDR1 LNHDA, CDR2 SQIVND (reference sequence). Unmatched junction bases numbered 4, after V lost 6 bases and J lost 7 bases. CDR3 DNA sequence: TGTGCCAGTAGCAACAGGGGGCGGGAGCAGTACTTC. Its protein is CASSNRGREQYF.

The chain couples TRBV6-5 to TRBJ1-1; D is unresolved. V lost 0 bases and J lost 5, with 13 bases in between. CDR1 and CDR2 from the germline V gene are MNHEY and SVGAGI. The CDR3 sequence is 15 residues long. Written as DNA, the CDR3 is TGTGCCAGCAGTTACTCTAGGAAGAAGCGGACTGAAGCTTTCTTT. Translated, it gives CASSYSRKKRTEAFF.

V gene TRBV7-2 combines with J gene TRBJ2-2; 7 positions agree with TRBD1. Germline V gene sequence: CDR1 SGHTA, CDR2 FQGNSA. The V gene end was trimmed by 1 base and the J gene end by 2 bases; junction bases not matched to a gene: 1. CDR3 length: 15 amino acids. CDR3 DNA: TGTGCCAGCAGCTTAGGACAGGGCAACACCGGGGAGCTGTTTTTT. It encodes CASSLGQGNTGELFF.

The CDR3: CASSFLAGGLETQYF. The CDR3 DNA sequence: TGTGCCAGCAGCTTTCTAGCGGGGGGGCTAGAGACCCAGTACTTC. V usage is TRBV7-2 and J usage is TRBJ2-5; TRBD2 agrees at 12 bases. CDR3 length: 15 amino acids. Germline CDR1 and CDR2: SGHTA and FQGNSA. V gave up 3 bases and J gave up 4 bases; unmatched junction bases: 3.

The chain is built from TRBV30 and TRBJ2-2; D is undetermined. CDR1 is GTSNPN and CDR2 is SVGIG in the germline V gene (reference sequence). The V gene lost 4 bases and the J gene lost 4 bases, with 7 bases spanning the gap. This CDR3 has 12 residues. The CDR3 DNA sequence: TGTGCCTGGAACACCCGCACCGGGGAGCTGTTTTTT. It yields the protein CAWNTRTGELFF.

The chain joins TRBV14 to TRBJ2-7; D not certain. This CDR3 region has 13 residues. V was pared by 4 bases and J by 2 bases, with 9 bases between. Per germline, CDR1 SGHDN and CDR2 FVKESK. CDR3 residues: CASSPNFAYEQYF. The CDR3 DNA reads TGTGCCAGCAGCCCGAACTTCGCCTACGAGCAGTACTTC.

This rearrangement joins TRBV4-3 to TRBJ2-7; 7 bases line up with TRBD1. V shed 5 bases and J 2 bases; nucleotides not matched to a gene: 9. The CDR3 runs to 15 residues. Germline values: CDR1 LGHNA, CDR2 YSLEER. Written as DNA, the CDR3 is TGCGCCAGCAGCTCCTACCTGGGACAGACCTACGAGCAGTACTTC. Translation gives CASSSYLGQTYEQYF.

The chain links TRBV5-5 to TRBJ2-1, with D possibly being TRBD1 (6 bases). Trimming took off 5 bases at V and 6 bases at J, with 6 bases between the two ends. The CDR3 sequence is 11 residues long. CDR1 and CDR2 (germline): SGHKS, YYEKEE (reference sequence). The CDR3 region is CASRQGNEQFF. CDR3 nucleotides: TGTGCCAGCAGACAGGGCAATGAGCAGTTCTTC.

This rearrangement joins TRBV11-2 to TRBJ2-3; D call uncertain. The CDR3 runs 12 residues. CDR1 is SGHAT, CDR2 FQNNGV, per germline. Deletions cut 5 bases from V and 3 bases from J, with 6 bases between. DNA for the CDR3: TGTGCCAGCAGCACCCGGACAGATACGCAGTATTTT. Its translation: CASSTRTDTQYF.

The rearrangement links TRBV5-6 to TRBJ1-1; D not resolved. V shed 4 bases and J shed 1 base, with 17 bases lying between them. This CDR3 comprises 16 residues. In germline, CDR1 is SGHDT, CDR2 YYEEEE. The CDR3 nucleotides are TGTGCCAGCAGCCCCACCGGACGGCTGAAGAACACTGAAGCTTTCTTT. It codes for CASSPTGRLKNTEAFF.

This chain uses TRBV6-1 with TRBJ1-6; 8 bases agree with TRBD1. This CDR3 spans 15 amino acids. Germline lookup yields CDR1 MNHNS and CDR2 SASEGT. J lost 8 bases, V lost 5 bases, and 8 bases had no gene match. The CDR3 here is CASSPRQGRDSPLHF. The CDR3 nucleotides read TGTGCCAGCAGTCCTCGACAGGGGAGGGATTCACCCCTCCACTTT.

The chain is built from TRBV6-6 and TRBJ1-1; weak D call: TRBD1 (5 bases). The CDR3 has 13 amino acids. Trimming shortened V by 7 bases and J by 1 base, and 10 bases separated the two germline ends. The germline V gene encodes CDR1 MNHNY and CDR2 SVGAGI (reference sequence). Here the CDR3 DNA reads TGTGCCAGCAACCCGAGGGGGAACACTGAAGCTTTCTTT. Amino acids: CASNPRGNTEAFF.

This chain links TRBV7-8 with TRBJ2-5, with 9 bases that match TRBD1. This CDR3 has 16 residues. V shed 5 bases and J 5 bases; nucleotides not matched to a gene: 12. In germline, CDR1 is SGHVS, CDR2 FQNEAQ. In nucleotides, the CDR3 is TGTGCCAGCAGCCCGATCGAGGACAGGGGCCGGGAGACCCAGTACTTC. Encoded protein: CASSPIEDRGRETQYF.

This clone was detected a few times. CDR3 nucleotides: TGTGCCAGCTCCATAAACGCCAGGACTAGCGGGAACACAGATACGCAGTATTTT. Its protein is CASSINARTSGNTDTQYF. The rearrangement links TRBV18 to TRBJ2-3; 12 bases agree with TRBD2. Germline V gene sequence: CDR1 KGHSH, CDR2 LQKENI. The V gene end was trimmed by 6 bases and the J gene end by 2 bases; junction bases not matched to a gene: 12. The CDR3 spans 18 residues. The whole variable domain, filled in from reference TRBV18 and TRBJ2-3, reads NAGVMQNPRHLVRRRGQEARLRCSPMKGHSHVYWYRQLPEEGLKFMVYLQKENIIDESGMPKERFSAEFPKEGPSILRIQQVVRGDSAAYFCASSINARTSGNTDTQYFGPGTRLTVL.

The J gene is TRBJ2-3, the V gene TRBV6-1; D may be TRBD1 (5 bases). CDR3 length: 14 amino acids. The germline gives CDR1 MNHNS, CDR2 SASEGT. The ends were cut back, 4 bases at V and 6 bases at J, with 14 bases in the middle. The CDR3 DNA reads TGTGCCAGCAGTGCTCGAGATTGGGGCGATACGCAGTATTTT. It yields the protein CASSARDWGDTQYF.

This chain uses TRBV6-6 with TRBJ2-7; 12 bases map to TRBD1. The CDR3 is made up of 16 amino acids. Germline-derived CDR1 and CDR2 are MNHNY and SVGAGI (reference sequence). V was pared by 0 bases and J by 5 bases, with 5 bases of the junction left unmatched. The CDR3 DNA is TGTGCCAGCAGTTACTCGACCGGGACAGGGGGCAACGAGCAGTACTTC. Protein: CASSYSTGTGGNEQYF.

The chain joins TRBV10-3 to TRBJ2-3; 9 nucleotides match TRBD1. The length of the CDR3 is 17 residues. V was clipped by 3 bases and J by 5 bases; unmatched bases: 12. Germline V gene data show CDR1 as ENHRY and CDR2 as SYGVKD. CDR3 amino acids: CAISERLTGGRGDTQYF. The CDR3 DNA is TGTGCCATCAGTGAACGCCTAACAGGGGGCAGGGGAGATACGCAGTATTTT.

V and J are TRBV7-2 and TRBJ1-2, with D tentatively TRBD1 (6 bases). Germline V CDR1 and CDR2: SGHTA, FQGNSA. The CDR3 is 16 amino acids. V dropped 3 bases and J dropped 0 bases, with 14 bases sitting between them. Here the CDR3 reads CASSLGRGRANYGYTF. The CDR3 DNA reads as TGTGCCAGCAGCTTGGGCAGGGGAAGAGCTAACTATGGCTACACCTTC.